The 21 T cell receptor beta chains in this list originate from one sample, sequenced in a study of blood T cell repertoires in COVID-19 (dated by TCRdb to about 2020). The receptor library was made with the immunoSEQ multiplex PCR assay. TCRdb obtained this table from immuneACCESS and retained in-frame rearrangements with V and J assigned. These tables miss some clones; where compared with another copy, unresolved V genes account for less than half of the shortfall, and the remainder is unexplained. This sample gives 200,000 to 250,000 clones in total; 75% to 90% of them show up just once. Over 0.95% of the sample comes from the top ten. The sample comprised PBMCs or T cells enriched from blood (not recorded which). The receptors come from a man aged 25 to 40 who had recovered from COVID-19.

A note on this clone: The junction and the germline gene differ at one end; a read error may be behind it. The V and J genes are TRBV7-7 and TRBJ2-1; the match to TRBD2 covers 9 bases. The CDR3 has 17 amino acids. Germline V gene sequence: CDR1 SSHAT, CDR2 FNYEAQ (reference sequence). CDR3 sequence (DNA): TGTGCTAGCAGCCCAAACATAGCGGGAGTAGCCCGCAATGAGCAGTTCTTC. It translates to CASSPNIAGVARNEQFF.

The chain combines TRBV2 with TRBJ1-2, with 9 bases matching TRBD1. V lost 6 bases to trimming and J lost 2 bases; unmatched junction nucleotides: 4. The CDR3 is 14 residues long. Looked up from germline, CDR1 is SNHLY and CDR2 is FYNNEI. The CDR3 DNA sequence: TGTGCCAGCAGACACAGGGGGCTGAACTATGGCTACACCTTC. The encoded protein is CASRHRGLNYGYTF.

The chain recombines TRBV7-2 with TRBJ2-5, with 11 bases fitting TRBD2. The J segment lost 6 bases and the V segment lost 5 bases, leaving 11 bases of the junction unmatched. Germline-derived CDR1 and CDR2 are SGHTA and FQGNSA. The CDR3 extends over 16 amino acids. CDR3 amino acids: CASSGHSGGAFKTQYF. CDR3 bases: TGTGCCAGCAGCGGACATAGCGGGGGGGCCTTTAAGACCCAGTACTTC.

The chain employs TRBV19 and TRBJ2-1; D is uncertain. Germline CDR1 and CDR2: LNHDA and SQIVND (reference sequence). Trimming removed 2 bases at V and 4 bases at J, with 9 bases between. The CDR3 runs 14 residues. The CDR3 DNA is TGTGCCAGTAGTATATCTTTCAGGTACAATGAGCAGTTCTTC. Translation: CASSISFRYNEQFF.

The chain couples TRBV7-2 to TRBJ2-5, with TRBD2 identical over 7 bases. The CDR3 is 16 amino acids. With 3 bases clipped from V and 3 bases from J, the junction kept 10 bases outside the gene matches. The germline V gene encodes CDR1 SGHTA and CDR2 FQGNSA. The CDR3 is CASSFLGSGIKETQYF. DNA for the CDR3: TGTGCCAGCAGCTTCCTCGGCAGCGGGATCAAAGAGACCCAGTACTTC.

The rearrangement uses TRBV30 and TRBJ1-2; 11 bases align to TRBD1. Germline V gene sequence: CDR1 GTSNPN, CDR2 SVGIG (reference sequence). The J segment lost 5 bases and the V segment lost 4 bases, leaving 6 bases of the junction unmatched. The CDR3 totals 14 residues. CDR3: CAWTAGTGGYGYTF. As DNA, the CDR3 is TGTGCCTGGACTGCCGGGACAGGGGGATATGGCTACACCTTC.

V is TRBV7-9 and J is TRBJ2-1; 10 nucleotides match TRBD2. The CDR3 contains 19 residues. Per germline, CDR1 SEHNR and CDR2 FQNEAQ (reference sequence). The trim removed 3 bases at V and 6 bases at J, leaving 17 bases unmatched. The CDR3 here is CASSFRGIAGGQTVNEQFF. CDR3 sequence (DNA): TGTGCCAGCAGCTTTAGAGGAATAGCGGGAGGTCAGACAGTCAATGAGCAGTTCTTC. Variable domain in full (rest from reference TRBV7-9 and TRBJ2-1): DTGVSQNPRHKITKRGQNVTFRCDPISEHNRLYWYRQTLGQGPEFLTYFQNEAQLEKSRLLSDRFSAERPKGSFSTLEIQRTEQGDSAMYLCASSFRGIAGGQTVNEQFFGPGTRLTVL.

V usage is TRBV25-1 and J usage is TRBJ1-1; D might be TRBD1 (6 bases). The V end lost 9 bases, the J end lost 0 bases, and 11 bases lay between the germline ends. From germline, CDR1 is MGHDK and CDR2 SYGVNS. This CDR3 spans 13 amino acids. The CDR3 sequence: CASRQEVNTEAFF. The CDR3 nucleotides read TGTGCCAGTAGACAGGAGGTGAACACTGAAGCTTTCTTT.

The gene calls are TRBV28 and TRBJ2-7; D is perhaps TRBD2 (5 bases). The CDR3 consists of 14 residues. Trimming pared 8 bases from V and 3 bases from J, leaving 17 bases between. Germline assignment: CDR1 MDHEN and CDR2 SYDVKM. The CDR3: CASSSNPGSYEQYF. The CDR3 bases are TGTGCCAGCTCGTCGAATCCGGGGAGCTACGAGCAGTACTTC.

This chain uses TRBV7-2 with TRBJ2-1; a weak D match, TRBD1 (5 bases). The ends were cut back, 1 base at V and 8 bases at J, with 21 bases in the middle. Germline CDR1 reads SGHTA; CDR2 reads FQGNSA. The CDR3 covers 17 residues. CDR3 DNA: TGTGCCAGCAGCTTAGGTACTTGGGGCGCGTCCCACCATGAGCAGTTCTTC. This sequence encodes CASSLGTWGASHHEQFF.

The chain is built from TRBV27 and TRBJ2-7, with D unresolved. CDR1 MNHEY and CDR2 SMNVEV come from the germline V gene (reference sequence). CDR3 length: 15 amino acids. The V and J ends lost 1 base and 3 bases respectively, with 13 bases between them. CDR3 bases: TGTGCCAGCAGTTTATTTAGCAGCAGAAACTACGAGCAGTACTTC. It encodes CASSLFSSRNYEQYF.

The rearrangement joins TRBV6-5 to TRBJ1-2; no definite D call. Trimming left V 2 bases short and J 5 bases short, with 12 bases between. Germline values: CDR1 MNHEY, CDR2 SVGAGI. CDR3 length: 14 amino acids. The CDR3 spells CASSYHGERYGYTF. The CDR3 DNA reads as TGTGCCAGCAGTTACCATGGGGAGCGGTATGGCTACACCTTC.

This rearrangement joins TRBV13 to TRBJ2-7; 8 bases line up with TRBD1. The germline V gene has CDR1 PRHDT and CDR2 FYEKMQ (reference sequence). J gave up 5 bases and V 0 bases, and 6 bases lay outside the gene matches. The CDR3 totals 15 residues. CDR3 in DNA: TGTGCCAGCAGCTTAGGCCGGTCAGGGGGCCACGAGCAGTACTTC. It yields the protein CASSLGRSGGHEQYF.

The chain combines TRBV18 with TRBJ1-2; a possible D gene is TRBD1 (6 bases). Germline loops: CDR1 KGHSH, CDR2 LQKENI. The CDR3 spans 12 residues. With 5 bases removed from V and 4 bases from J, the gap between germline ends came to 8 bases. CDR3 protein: CASSGGLYGYTF. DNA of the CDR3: TGTGCCAGCTCAGGGGGCCTCTATGGCTACACCTTC.

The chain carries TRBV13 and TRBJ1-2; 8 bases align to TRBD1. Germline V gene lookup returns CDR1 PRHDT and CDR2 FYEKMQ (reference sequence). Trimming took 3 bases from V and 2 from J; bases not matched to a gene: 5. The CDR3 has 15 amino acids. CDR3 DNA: TGTGCCAGCAGCTTCCGACAGGGGAAGAACTATGGCTACACCTTC. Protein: CASSFRQGKNYGYTF. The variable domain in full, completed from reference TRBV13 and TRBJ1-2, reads AAGVIQSPRHLIKEKRETATLKCYPIPRHDTVYWYQQGPGQDPQFLISFYEKMQSDKGSIPDRFSAQQFSDYHSELNMSSLELGDSALYFCASSFRQGKNYGYTFGSGTRLTVV.

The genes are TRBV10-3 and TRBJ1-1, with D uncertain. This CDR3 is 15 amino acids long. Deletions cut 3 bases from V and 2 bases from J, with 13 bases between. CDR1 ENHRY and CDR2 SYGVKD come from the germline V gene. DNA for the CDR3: TGTGCCATCAGTGACCTCTTGACTGGAAACACTGAAGCTTTCTTT. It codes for CAISDLLTGNTEAFF.

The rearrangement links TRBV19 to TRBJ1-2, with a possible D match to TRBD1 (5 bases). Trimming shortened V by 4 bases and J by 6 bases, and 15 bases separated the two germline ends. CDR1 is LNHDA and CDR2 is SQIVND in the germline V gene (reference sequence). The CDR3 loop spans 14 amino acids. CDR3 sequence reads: CASSTPVAGNGYTF. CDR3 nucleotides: TGTGCCAGTAGTACACCGGTGGCAGGGAATGGCTACACCTTC.

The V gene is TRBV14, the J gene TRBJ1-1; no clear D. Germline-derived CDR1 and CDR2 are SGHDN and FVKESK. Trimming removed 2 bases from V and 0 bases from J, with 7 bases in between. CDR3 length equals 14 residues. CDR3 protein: CASSQYSMNTEAFF. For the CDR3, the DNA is TGTGCCAGCAGCCAATACAGCATGAACACTGAAGCTTTCTTT.

Written as DNA, the CDR3 is TGTGCCAGCAGTTACTCGGGAGGGCCGAGCTCCTACGAGCAGTACTTC. Encoded protein: CASSYSGGPSSYEQYF. The chain uses TRBV6-5 and TRBJ2-7; 7 nucleotides line up with TRBD2. Trimming took 0 bases from V and 0 from J; bases not matched to a gene: 5. Germline values: CDR1 MNHEY, CDR2 SVGAGI. The CDR3 has 16 amino acids.

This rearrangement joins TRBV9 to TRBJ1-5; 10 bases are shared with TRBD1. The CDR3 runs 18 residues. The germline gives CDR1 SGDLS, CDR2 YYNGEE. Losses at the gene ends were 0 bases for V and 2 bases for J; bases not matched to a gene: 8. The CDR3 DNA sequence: TGTGCCAGCAGCGTAGGCCCGACAGGGGGCCGGCGCAATCAGCCCCAGCATTTT. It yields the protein CASSVGPTGGRRNQPQHF.

CDR3 sequence (DNA): TGTGCCAGCAGCCAAGAGGGGGAGGGACAGGGGGCCTACGAGCAGTACTTC. Translation: CASSQEGEGQGAYEQYF. The chain joins TRBV4-2 to TRBJ2-7; TRBD1 agrees at 11 bases. V shed 0 bases, J shed 2 bases, and the junction held 6 bases outside the gene matches. Germline V gives CDR1 LGHNA, CDR2 YNFKEQ. The CDR3 spans 17 residues.